This record covers a single TCR beta chain. Participants came from 24 US areas, aged about 18 to 89 years. Cohorts were assigned according to the clinical history that participants reported. The data were taken from a study of blood T cell repertoires in COVID-19. The overall study: The United States, Italy and Spain provided the acute and convalescent COVID-19 samples.

This table comes from immunoSEQ multiplex PCR, and its TCRdb copy is limited to in-frame clones, with some not included. There are a few hundred thousand clones in the sample; 88% occur only once, and 1% lies in the top ten. This sequence was found in a woman in her twenties or thirties who had been exposed to COVID-19. Sequenced: PBMCs or T cells enriched from blood (not recorded which).

In DNA, the CDR3 is TGTGCCAGCAGGAGACACAGGAGCTCCTATAATTCACCCCTCCACTTT. Translating gives CASRRHRSSYNSPLHF. The chain uses TRBV28 and TRBJ1-6, with D perhaps TRBD1 (5 bases). The length of the CDR3 is 16 residues. Trimming shortened V by 6 bases and J by 0 bases, and 12 bases separated the two germline ends. Germline V gene data show CDR1 as MDHEN and CDR2 as SYDVKM.